Listed below are T cell receptor beta chains from one sample, sequenced in a study of T cell repertoires in cytomegalovirus infection. A single record per CDR3 protein comes from TCRdb applying MiXCR to the reads. The sample consists of approximately 700,000 distinct CDR3 sequences, less than 40% of them appearing once. Sequencing was performed on PBMCs. The source of these receptors is a human donor in good health (CMV status not recorded). Some clones in this sample may be carry-over from other donors' samples. Each CDR3 is given with its conserved first and last residue. A D gene is named only where the DNA matches it firmly. Size is stated for part of the rows, as once, few or many counts, or as a class when the clone is expanded.

V gene	D gene	J gene	clone size	CDR3 DNA	CDR3 protein
TRBV28	NA	TRBJ2-7	NA	TGTGCCAGCAGTCTATACCAGGGGATTTACGAGCAGTCCTTC	CASSLYQGIYEQSF
TRBV19	NA	TRBJ1-5	few	TGTGCCAGTAGTTCGGCAGCAGGGCCCGTGGCTCAGCCCCAGCATTTT	CASSSAAGPVAQPQHF
TRBV12-3/TRBV12-4	TRBD2	TRBJ2-5	few	TGTGCCAGCAGTTTCGAAAGCGGGGGGCAAGAGACCCAGTACTTC	CASSFESGGQETQYF
TRBV2	NA	TRBJ1-6	NA	TGTGCCAGCAGTAAAGGGGAGAGCTCCTATAATTCACCCCTCCACTTT	CASSKGESSYNSPLHF
TRBV6-9	NA	TRBJ2-1	few	TGTGCCAGCAGTTACGGTAGGGGTGGCGATGAGCAGTTCTTC	CASSYGRGGDEQFF
TRBV7-6	NA	TRBJ2-2	many	TGTGCCAGCAGCTCGTCGGGACACATGAACACCGGGGAGCTGTTTTTT	CASSSSGHMNTGELFF
TRBV29-1	TRBD2	TRBJ2-1	NA	TGCAGCGCCCCGGTGGGGACTAGCGGGAGGAGGGGGTACAATGAGCAGTTCTTC	CSAPVGTSGRRGYNEQFF
TRBV7-8	NA	TRBJ1-1	few	TGTGCCAGCAGCCGCTTTGAGAACAGTGAAGCTTTCTTT	CASSRFENSEAFF
TRBV3-1	TRBD1	TRBJ1-6	NA	TGTGCCAGCAGCCGAGGAAAAAGGGACAGCCTGGAACCCCTCCACTTT	CASSRGKRDSLEPLHF
TRBV27	NA	TRBJ2-4	few	TGTGCCAGCAGTCCGAGTTTGGGGGAGTTCACGAACATTCAGTACTTC	CASSPSLGEFTNIQYF
TRBV7-8	NA	TRBJ2-1	NA	TGTGCCAGCAGCTTAGAGGCGGGAAGTTCCTACAATGAGCAGTTATTC	CASSLEAGSSYNEQLF
TRBV28	NA	TRBJ1-3	few	TGTGCCAGCACCCTTACGGGCAGGGGTTCTGGAAACACCATATATTTT	CASTLTGRGSGNTIYF
TRBV11-3	NA	TRBJ2-2	NA	TGTGCCAGCAGCGCTAGACAAATCGGGGAGCTGTTTTTT	CASSARQIGELFF
TRBV20-1	TRBD2	TRBJ2-3	NA	TGCAGTGCTGCCCGACTAGCGGGGGGTTCAGATACGCAGTATTTT	CSAARLAGGSDTQYF
TRBV7-9	NA	TRBJ1-6	few	TGTGCCAGCAGTTTACGGCAGCTAAATTCACCCCTCCACTTT	CASSLRQLNSPLHF
TRBV9	NA	TRBJ2-1	NA	TGTGCCAGCAGCGTAGACGTAGTTCTTGTTGAGCAGTTCTTC	CASSVDVVLVEQFF
TRBV24-1	NA	TRBJ2-1	NA	TGTGCCACCAGTGATTTAAGGACTACCCCTCATGAGCAGTTCTTC	CATSDLRTTPHEQFF
TRBV7-8	NA	TRBJ2-7	many	TGTGCCAGCAGCTCTACCCTCTACGAGCAGTACTTC	CASSSTLYEQYF
TRBV4-1	NA	TRBJ1-1	NA	TGCGCCAGCAGGCCGACGACAGAGGGGATGTACACTGAAGCTTTCTTT	CASRPTTEGMYTEAFF
TRBV28	TRBD1	TRBJ2-3	NA	TGTGCCAGCAGTGTTTTGGGACAGTCAGATACGCAGTATTTT	CASSVLGQSDTQYF
TRBV4-1	NA	TRBJ1-1	few	TGCGCCAGCAGCCAACCAGGACAGGAAGCTTTCTTT	CASSQPGQEAFF
TRBV27	NA	TRBJ2-7	NA	TGTGCCAGCAGTTTAGCAGGGTCCGACGAGCAGTACTTC	CASSLAGSDEQYF